The rows below give T cell receptor beta chains drawn from one sample of a study of blood T cells in healthy people across ages. TCRdb reprocessed the 5' RACE reads with MiXCR, giving one entry per CDR3 protein. The repertoire includes 600,000 to 800,000 distinct CDR3 sequences, around a fifth of them detected once, and about 3.6% sits in the top ten. The sequenced sample consisted of blood. The receptors were gathered from a man in his 70s in good health. The CDR3 runs from the conserved cysteine through the conserved F or W. The D gene is left open where the match is weak. Clone size is shown for a subset of rows, as once, few, many or a class of expanded clone.

clone size,V gene,J gene,D gene,CDR3 DNA,CDR3 protein
few,TRBV7-9,TRBJ1-6,.,TGTGCCAGCAGCGAGTGGGGGAGTAATTCACCCCTCCACTTT,CASSEWGSNSPLHF
few,TRBV5-1,TRBJ1-2,.,TGCGCCAGCAGCTTGGATGGGGGCGGCTATGGCTACACCTTC,CASSLDGGGYGYTF
few,TRBV7-2,TRBJ2-7,.,TGTGCCAGCAGCTTAGGCGGAGCGCGACGCTACGAGCAGTACTTC,CASSLGGARRYEQYF
.,TRBV12-3/TRBV12-4,TRBJ2-3,TRBD2,TGTGCCAGCAGTTTGGCTAGCGGGAGGGGAGTAACGCAGTATTTT,CASSLASGRGVTQYF
many,TRBV4-1,TRBJ2-1,TRBD2,TGCGCCAGCAGCTCGTACCCCCCGGGGGGGAGGGCCTACAATGAGCAGTTCTTC,CASSSYPPGGRAYNEQFF
few,TRBV6-2/TRBV6-3,TRBJ1-1,.,TGTGCCAGCACTTCGGAGAGCGGACGCGAAGCTTTCTTT,CASTSESGREAFF
few,TRBV4-1,TRBJ2-1,TRBD2,TGCGCCAGCAGCCTGGCACCTAGCGGGAGAGGGGATGAGCAGTTCTTC,CASSLAPSGRGDEQFF
.,TRBV7-9,TRBJ2-1,.,TGTGCCAGCAGCTTATTAGCGGACAATGAGCAGCTCTTC,CASSLLADNEQLF
.,TRBV11-2,TRBJ2-1,TRBD2,TGTGCCAGCAGCTTAGTCAGCGGGACTACGAATGAGCAGTTCTTC,CASSLVSGTTNEQFF
.,TRBV12-5,TRBJ1-2,.,TGTGCTAGTGGTTTCCGCGAGTGGGGAACGGGTGGCTACACCTTC,CASGFREWGTGGYTF
.,TRBV7-2,TRBJ2-1,TRBD1,TGTGCCAGCAGCTTTAACAGGGGATACAATGAGCAGTTCTTC,CASSFNRGYNEQFF
.,TRBV6-2/TRBV6-3,TRBJ2-3,TRBD2,TGTGCCAGCCACACTAGACTAGCGAGAGCCGTAGATACGCAGTATTTT,CASHTRLARAVDTQYF
.,TRBV25-1,TRBJ2-5,TRBD2,TGTGCCAGCAGTTATGACGCGGGAGGGTGGCGAGAGACCCAGTACTTC,CASSYDAGGWRETQYF
few,TRBV18,TRBJ2-4,.,TGTGCCAGCTCACCAGGGACCAATCTAAAAAACATTCAGTACTTC,CASSPGTNLKNIQYF
.,TRBV4-1,TRBJ2-7,.,TGCGCCAGCAGCCAAGATGTGGGGGGCCGCTACGAGCAGTACTTC,CASSQDVGGRYEQYF
many,TRBV5-1,TRBJ2-2,TRBD1,TGCGCCAGCCGTGGTGACAGGGGGCCTACCGGGGAGCTGTTTTTT,CASRGDRGPTGELFF
few,TRBV24-1,TRBJ2-4,.,TGTGCCACCAGTGATAGACAGGTAGCCAAAAACATTCAGTACTTC,CATSDRQVAKNIQYF
.,TRBV20-1,TRBJ1-1,.,TGCAGTGCACAACAGGTGACTGAAGCTTTCTTT,CSAQQVTEAFF
.,TRBV5-1,TRBJ2-1,TRBD2,TGCGCCAGCAGCAAAACTAGCGAAACGCCTTACAATGAGCAGTTCTTC,CASSKTSETPYNEQFF
.,TRBV20-1,TRBJ2-5,TRBD2,TGCAGTGCTAGAGCGACTAGCGGGAGGGGAGAGACCCAGTACTTC,CSARATSGRGETQYF